These 18 T cell receptor beta chains share one sample of origin, sequenced in a study of T-cell reconstitution after alpha-beta-depleted transplantation in children. It was with unique molecular identifiers that the TCRbeta library was prepared. MiXCR, applied by TCRdb to the PCR reads, yields one record per CDR3 protein. The sample has 95,000 to 150,000 distinct CDR3 sequences; about 23% are singletons. The specimen was PBMCs, mostly from graft donor cells, collected 180 days after TCRalphabeta/CD19-depleted stem cell transplant. The receptors derive from a male patient aged 2 to 10 who had a stem cell transplant for chronic granulomatous disease, so the T cells may come from the graft donor.

In this sample, this clonotype turned up many times. The rearrangement joins TRBV4-3 to TRBJ1-2, with 7 bases that match TRBD1. CDR3 length equals 15 residues. J lost 5 bases, V lost 0 bases, and 6 bases had no gene match. From germline, CDR1 is LGHNA and CDR2 YSLEER. The CDR3 here is CASSQEDRRGYGYTF. The DNA of the CDR3 is TGCGCCAGCAGCCAAGAGGACAGGCGGGGGTATGGCTACACCTTC.

This clonotype was picked up a small number of times. One end of the junction varies from germline; a read error may be responsible. CDR3 coding DNA: TGCGCCAGCAGCCCTGGACAGGGGGCTATTCAGCCCCAGCATTTT. It translates to CASSPGQGAIQPQHF. The chain recombines TRBV12-3 or TRBV12-4 with TRBJ1-5, with 11 bases that match TRBD1. The CDR3 has 15 residues.

In this sample, this clonotype turned up many times. The CDR3 reads CASSKVLDEQYF. The CDR3 nucleotides read TGTGCCAGCAGTAAGGTTCTCGACGAGCAGTACTTC. The gene calls are TRBV12-3 or TRBV12-4 and TRBJ2-7; D remains unclear. The CDR3 sequence is 12 residues long. V was trimmed by 5 bases and J by 5 bases, leaving 10 bases between them.

This sequence joins TRBV20-1 and TRBJ2-3, with no clear D. This CDR3 comprises 16 residues. V gave up 0 bases and J gave up 6 bases, with 19 bases separating them. CDR1 DFQATT and CDR2 SNEGSKA come from the germline V gene (reference sequence). Written as DNA, the CDR3 is TGCAGTGCTAGAGATCGTTCCCCAGCGAGGTCCGATACGCAGTATTTT. Translating gives CSARDRSPARSDTQYF.

This clonotype was picked up a small number of times. The chain combines TRBV7-6 with TRBJ2-7; TRBD2 matches 11 bases. The trim removed 5 bases at V and 6 bases at J, leaving 3 bases unmatched. CDR1 and CDR2 (germline): SGHVS, FNYEAQ. The CDR3 loop spans 13 amino acids. DNA of the CDR3: TGTGCCAGCAGCCCTAGCGGGAGGAGCGAGCAGTACTTC. Translation: CASSPSGRSEQYF.

The CDR3: CASSQGAKGAGETQYF. The CDR3 DNA reads TGTGCCAGCAGCCAAGGGGCGAAAGGGGCAGGCGAGACCCAGTACTTC. The rearrangement links TRBV4-2 to TRBJ2-5, with D possibly TRBD1 on 5 matching bases. Germline V gene data show CDR1 as LGHNA and CDR2 as YNFKEQ. V was trimmed by 1 base and J by 5 bases, leaving 17 bases between them. CDR3 length: 16 amino acids.

V gene TRBV5-1 combines with J gene TRBJ2-5; D assignment may be TRBD1 or TRBD2 (6 bases each). Trimming took 7 bases from V and 5 from J, leaving 15 bases between them. The CDR3 consists of 13 residues. Looked up from germline, CDR1 is SGHRS and CDR2 is YFSETQ. CDR3 region: CASSRGAYETQYF. CDR3 DNA sequence: TGCGCCAGCTCTAGGGGGGCTTATGAGACCCAGTACTTC.

This clonotype occurred many times. J is TRBJ2-2 and V is TRBV20-1; D gene uncertain. Germline CDR1 DFQATT, CDR2 SNEGSKA (reference sequence). V lost 6 bases and J 5 bases, leaving 10 bases between the germline ends. CDR3 size: 12 residues. The CDR3 spells CSAEDGTGELFF. In nucleotides, the CDR3 is TGCAGTGCCGAGGACGGGACCGGGGAGCTGTTTTTT.

This clonotype has at least ten counts. This chain connects TRBV29-1 to TRBJ1-2; D remains ambiguous. Per germline, CDR1 SQVTM and CDR2 ANQGSEA. This CDR3 region has 11 residues. In nucleotides, the CDR3 is TGCACCCTCGAGCGGACTTATGGCTACACCTTC. Translation: CTLERTYGYTF.

The table lists this clonotype with a few counts. This chain joins TRBV29-1 and TRBJ2-3; TRBD2 is a possible D gene (6 bases). Looked up from germline, CDR1 is SQVTM and CDR2 is ANQGSEA. CDR3 length: 14 residues. Trimming took 3 bases from V and 3 from J, leaving 13 bases between them. The CDR3 is CSVDTGVWTDTQYF. The CDR3 nucleotides are TGCAGCGTTGACACGGGAGTTTGGACAGATACGCAGTATTTT.

This clonotype was picked up many times. The chain joins TRBV20-1 to TRBJ1-2; no firm D call. V lost 5 bases, J lost 8 bases, and 12 bases lay in between. Germline loops: CDR1 DFQATT, CDR2 SNEGSKA (reference sequence). This CDR3 has 11 residues. CDR3 coding DNA: TGCAGTGCTTTTGGGCCTGCAGGCTACACCTTC. Its protein product is CSAFGPAGYTF.

This clonotype was observed at least ten times. The chain carries TRBV5-1 and TRBJ2-1, with D perhaps TRBD2 (5 bases). Trimming cost V 0 bases and J 9 bases, with 7 bases left between them. Germline CDR1 SGHRS, CDR2 YFSETQ. The CDR3 is made up of 12 amino acids. The CDR3 here is CASSLDGGEQFF. In DNA form, the CDR3 reads TGCGCCAGCAGCTTGGACGGAGGTGAGCAGTTCTTC.

This clonotype was seen many times. The V and J genes are TRBV24-1 and TRBJ2-7, with D unresolved. CDR3 length equals 14 residues. V lost 6 bases to trimming and J lost 3 bases, with 14 bases between them. The germline CDR1 and CDR2 sequences are KGHDR and SFDVKD. The CDR3 sequence is CATSSSGSFYEQYF. The CDR3 region has the DNA TGTGCCACCAGTTCGTCCGGGTCCTTCTACGAGCAGTACTTC.

This chain joins TRBV18 and TRBJ1-5, with TRBD1 as a possible D gene (6 bases). Germline CDR1 and CDR2: KGHSH and LQKENI. V lost 3 bases, J lost 3 bases, and 15 bases lay in between. This CDR3 has 16 amino acids. The CDR3 spells CASSPFPTGFNQPQHF. The CDR3 DNA reads TGTGCCAGCTCACCGTTCCCTACAGGGTTCAATCAGCCCCAGCATTTT.

The chain recombines TRBV5-6 with TRBJ2-7; D gene ambiguous. Germline V CDR1 and CDR2: SGHDT, YYEEEE. The germline V and J ends were trimmed by 3 bases and 10 bases, with 17 bases remaining between them. This CDR3 is 13 amino acids long. The CDR3 nucleotides are TGTGCCAGCAGCTCCCAAATCATCCGCTACCAGTACTTC. Protein product: CASSSQIIRYQYF.

The CDR3 spells CASSPQAGLFGNEQYF. CDR3 in DNA: TGTGCCAGCAGCCCTCAGGCGGGACTATTTGGCAACGAGCAGTACTTC. This chain joins TRBV7-2 and TRBJ2-7, with TRBD2 identical over 7 bases. Germline CDR1 is SGHTA and CDR2 is FQGNSA. Germline trimming cut 5 bases from V and 5 bases from J; bases unmatched to any gene: 15. CDR3 length equals 16 residues.

This clonotype was seen repeatedly, ten times or more. V is TRBV6-2 or TRBV6-3 and J is TRBJ1-5; D gene uncertain. The CDR3 runs 15 residues. Trimming pared 5 bases from V and 0 bases from J, leaving 11 bases between. From germline, CDR1 is MNHEY and CDR2 SVGEGT. The CDR3 DNA reads TGTGCCAGCAGTACTAGGTCGGCTAGCAATCAGCCCCAGCATTTT. Its translation is CASSTRSASNQPQHF.

This chain joins TRBV4-1 and TRBJ2-3; D uncertain. CDR3 length: 12 amino acids. Germline V gene sequence: CDR1 MGHRA, CDR2 YSYEKL. Trimming removed 0 bases from V and 3 bases from J, with 1 base in between. CDR3 bases: TGCGCCAGCAGCCAAGATACAGATACGCAGTATTTT. Translating it yields CASSQDTDTQYF.